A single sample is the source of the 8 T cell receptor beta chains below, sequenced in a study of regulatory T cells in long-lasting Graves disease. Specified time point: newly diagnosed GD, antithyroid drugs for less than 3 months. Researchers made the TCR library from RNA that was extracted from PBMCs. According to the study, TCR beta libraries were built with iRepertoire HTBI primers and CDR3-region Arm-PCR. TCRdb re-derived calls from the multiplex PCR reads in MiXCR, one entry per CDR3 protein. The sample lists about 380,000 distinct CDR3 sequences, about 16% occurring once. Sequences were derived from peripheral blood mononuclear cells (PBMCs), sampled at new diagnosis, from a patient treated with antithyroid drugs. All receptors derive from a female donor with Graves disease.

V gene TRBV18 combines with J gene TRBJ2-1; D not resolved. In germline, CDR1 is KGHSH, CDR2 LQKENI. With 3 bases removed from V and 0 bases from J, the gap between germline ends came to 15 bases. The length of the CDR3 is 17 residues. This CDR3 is CASSPPSIRASYNEQFF. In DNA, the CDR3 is TGTGCCAGCTCACCTCCCTCTATTCGGGCCTCCTACAATGAGCAGTTCTTC.

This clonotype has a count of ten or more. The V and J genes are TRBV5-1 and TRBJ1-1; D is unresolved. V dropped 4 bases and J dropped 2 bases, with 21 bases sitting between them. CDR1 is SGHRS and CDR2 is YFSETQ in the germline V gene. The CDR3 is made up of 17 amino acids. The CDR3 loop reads CASSPTGNSFPNTEAFF. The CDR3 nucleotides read TGCGCCAGCAGCCCTACCGGAAACAGCTTTCCAAACACTGAAGCTTTCTTT.

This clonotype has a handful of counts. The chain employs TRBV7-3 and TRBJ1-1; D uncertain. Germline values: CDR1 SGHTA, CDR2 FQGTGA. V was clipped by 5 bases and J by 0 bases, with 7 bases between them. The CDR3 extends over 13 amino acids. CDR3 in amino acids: CASSHYLNTEAFF. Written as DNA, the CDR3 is TGTGCCAGCAGCCACTACTTGAACACTGAAGCTTTCTTT.

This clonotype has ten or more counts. CDR3: CASSSQMNTEAFF. CDR3 sequence (DNA): TGTGCCAGCAGCTCGCAGATGAACACTGAAGCTTTCTTT. This chain connects TRBV2 to TRBJ1-1; D ambiguous. Germline CDR1 SNHLY, CDR2 FYNNEI. With 6 bases removed from V and 0 bases from J, the gap between germline ends came to 8 bases. CDR3 length: 13 amino acids.

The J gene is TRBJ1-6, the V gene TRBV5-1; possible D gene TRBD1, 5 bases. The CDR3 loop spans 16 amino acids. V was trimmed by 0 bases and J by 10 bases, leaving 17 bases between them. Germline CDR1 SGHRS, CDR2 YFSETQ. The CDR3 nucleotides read TGCGCCAGCAGCTTGGAAGCGGGGCGTCCGGACTCACCCCTCCACTTT. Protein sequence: CASSLEAGRPDSPLHF.

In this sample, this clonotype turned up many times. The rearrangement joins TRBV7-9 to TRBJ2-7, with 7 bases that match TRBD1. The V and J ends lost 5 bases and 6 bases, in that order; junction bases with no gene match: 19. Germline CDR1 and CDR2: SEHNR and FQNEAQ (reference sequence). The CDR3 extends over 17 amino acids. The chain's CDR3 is CASSPRVPDRASFEQYF. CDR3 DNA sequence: TGTGCCAGCAGCCCTAGGGTCCCTGACAGGGCTTCGTTCGAGCAGTACTTC.

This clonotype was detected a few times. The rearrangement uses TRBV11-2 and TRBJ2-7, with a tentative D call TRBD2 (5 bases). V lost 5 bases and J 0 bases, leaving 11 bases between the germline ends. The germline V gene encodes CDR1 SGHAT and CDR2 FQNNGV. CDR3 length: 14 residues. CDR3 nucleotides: TGTGCCAGCAGCCCCCAGCGGAGCTCCTACGAGCAGTACTTC. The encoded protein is CASSPQRSSYEQYF.

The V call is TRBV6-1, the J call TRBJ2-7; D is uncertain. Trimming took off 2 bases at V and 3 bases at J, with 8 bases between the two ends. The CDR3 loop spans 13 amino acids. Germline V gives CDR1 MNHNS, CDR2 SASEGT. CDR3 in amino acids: CASSESRLYEQYF. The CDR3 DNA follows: TGTGCCAGCAGTGAATCGAGGCTCTACGAGCAGTACTTC.